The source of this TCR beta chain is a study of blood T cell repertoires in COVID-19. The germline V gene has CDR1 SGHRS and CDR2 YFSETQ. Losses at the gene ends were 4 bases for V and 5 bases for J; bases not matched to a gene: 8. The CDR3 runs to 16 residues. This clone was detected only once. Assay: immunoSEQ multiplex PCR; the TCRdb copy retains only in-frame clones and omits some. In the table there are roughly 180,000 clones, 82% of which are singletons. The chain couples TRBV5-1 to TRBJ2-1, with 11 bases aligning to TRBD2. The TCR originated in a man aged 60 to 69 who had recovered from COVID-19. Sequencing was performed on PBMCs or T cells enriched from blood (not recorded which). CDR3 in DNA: TGCGCCAGCAGCGCATTTAGCGGGGGGGCTAACAATGAGCAGTTCTTC. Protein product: CASSAFSGGANNEQFF.